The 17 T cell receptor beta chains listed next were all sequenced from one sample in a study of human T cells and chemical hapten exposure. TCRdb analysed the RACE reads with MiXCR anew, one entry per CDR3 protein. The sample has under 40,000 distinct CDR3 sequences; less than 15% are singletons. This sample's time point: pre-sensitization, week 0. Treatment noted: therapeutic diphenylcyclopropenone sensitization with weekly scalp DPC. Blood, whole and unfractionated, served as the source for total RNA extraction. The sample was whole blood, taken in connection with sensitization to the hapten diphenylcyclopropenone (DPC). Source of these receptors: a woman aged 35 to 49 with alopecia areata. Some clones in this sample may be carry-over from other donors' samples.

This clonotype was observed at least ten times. In DNA form, the CDR3 reads TGTGCCAGCAGCCCCCGGACAGTCACCGGGGAGCTGTTTTTT. Protein: CASSPRTVTGELFF. J is TRBJ2-2 and V is TRBV14, with a tentative D call TRBD1 (6 bases). V was clipped by 4 bases and J by 4 bases, with 10 bases between them. The CDR3 contains 14 residues. The germline gives CDR1 SGHDN, CDR2 FVKESK.

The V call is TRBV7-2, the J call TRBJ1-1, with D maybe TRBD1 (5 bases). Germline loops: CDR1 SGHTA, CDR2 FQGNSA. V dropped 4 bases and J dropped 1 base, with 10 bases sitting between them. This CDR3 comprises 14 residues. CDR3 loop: CASSSDSSNTEAFF. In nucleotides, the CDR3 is TGTGCCAGCAGCTCAGACAGCTCGAACACTGAAGCTTTCTTT.

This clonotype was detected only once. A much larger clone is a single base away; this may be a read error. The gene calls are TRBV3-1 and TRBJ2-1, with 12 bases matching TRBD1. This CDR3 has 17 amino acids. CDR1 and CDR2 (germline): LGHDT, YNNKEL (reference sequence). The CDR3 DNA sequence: TGTGTCAGCAGCCGGGTCCTACCGGGACAGGGGGCCAATGAGCAGTTCTTC. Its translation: CVSSRVLPGQGANEQFF.

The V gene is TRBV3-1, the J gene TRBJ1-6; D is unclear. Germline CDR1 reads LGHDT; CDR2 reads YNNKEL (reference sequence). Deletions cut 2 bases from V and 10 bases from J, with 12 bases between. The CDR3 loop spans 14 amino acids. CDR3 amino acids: CASSQLYRASPLHF. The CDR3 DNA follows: TGTGCCAGCAGCCAACTATACCGTGCCTCACCCCTCCACTTT.

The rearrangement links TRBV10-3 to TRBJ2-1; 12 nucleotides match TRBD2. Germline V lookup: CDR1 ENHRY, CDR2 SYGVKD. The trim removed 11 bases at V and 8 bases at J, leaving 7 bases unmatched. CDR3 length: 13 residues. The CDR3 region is CAATSGRIDEQFF. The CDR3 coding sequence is TGTGCCGCGACTAGCGGGAGAATCGATGAGCAGTTCTTC.

The CDR3 DNA sequence: TGCAGCTCCAGGACAGGGGAGGCAGATACGCAGTATTTT. Residues: CSSRTGEADTQYF. The chain uses TRBV29-1 and TRBJ2-3; 9 bases are shared with TRBD1. V shed 8 bases and J 4 bases; nucleotides not matched to a gene: 7. CDR1 is SQVTM, CDR2 ANQGSEA, per germline. The CDR3 sequence is 13 residues long.

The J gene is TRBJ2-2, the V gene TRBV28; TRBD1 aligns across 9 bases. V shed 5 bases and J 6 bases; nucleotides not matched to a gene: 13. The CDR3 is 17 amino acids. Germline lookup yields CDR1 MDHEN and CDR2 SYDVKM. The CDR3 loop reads CASSEESDRGYSGELFF. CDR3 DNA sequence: TGTGCCAGCAGTGAGGAATCGGACAGGGGATACTCCGGGGAGCTGTTTTTT.

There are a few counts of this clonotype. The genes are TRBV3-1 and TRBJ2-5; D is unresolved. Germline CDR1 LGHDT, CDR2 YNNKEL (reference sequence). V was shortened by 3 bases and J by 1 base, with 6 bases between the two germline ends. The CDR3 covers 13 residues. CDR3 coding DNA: TGTGCCAGCAGCCAGGGCACCCAAGAGACCCAGTACTTC. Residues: CASSQGTQETQYF.

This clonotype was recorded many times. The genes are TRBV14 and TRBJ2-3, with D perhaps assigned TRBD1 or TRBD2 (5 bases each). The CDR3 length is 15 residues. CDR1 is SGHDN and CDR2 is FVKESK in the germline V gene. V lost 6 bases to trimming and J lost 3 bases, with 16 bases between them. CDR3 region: CASRGTAEITDTQYF. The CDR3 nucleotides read TGTGCCAGCAGAGGGACGGCGGAAATAACAGATACGCAGTATTTT.

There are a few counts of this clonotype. The CDR3 nucleotides are TGTGCCAGCAGCACCGAAGACAGGAGCTCTGGAAACACCATATATTTT. Protein: CASSTEDRSSGNTIYF. The V gene is TRBV6-5, the J gene TRBJ1-3; TRBD1 is a possible D gene (6 bases). The CDR3 runs 16 residues. V was pared by 6 bases and J by 0 bases, with 15 bases between. Germline V gene sequence: CDR1 MNHEY, CDR2 SVGAGI.

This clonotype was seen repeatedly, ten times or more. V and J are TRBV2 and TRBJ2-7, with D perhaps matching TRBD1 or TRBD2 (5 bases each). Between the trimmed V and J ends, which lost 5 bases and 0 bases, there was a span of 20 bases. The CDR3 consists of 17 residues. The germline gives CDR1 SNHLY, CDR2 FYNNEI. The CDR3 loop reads CASSHERDEPGSYEQYF. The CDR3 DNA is TGTGCCAGCAGTCACGAGAGGGACGAACCCGGCTCCTACGAGCAGTACTTC. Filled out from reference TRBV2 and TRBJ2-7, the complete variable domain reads EPEVTQTPSHQVTQMGQEVILRCVPISNHLYFYWYRQILGQKVEFLVSFYNNEISEKSEIFDDQFSVERPDGSNFTLKIRSTKLEDSAMYFCASSHERDEPGSYEQYFGPGTRLTVT.

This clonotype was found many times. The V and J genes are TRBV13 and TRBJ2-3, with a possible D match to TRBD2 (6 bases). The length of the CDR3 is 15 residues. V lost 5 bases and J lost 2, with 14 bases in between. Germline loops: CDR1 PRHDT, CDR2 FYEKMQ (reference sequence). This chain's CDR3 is CASSPKGLLTDTQYF. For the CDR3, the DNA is TGTGCCAGCAGCCCCAAGGGACTTCTCACAGATACGCAGTATTTT.

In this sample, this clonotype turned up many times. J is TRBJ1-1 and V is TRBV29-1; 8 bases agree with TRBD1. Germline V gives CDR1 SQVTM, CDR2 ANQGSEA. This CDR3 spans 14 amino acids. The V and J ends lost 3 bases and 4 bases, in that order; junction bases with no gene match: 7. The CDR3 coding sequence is TGCAGCGTTGATAGCAGGGGGCCGGGCACTGAAGCTTTCTTT. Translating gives CSVDSRGPGTEAFF. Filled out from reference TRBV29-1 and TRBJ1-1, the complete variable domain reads SAVISQKPSRDICQRGTSLTIQCQVDSQVTMMFWYRQQPGQSLTLIATANQGSEATYESGFVIDKFPISRPNLTFSTLTVSNMSPEDSSIYLCSVDSRGPGTEAFFGQGTRLTVV.

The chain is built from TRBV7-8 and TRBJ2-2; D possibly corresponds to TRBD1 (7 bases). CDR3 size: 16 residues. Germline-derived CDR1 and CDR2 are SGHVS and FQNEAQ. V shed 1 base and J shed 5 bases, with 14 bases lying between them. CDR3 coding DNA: TGTGCCAGCAGCTTAGTATCGCAGGGGGGTACCGGGGAGCTGTTTTTT. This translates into CASSLVSQGGTGELFF.

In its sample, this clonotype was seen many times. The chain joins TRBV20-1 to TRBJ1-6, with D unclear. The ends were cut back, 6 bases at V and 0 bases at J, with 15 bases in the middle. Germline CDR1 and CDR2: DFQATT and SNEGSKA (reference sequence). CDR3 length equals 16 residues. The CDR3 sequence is CSALESVSSYNSPLHF. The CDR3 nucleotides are TGCAGTGCGCTAGAGTCCGTTAGCTCCTATAATTCACCCCTCCACTTT.

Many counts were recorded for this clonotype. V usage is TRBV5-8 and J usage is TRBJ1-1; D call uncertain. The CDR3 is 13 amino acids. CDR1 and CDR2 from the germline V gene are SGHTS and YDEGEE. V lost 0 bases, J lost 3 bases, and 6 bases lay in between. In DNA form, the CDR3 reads TGTGCCAGCAGCTTGGCAGGATACACTGAAGCTTTCTTT. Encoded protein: CASSLAGYTEAFF.

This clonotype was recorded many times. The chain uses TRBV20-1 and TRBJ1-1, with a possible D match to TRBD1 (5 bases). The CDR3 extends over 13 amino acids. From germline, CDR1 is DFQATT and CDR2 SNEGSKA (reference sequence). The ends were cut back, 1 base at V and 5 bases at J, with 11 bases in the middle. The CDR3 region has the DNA TGCAGTGCTAGAGGGGACCCGTTAACTGAAGCTTTCTTT. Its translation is CSARGDPLTEAFF.